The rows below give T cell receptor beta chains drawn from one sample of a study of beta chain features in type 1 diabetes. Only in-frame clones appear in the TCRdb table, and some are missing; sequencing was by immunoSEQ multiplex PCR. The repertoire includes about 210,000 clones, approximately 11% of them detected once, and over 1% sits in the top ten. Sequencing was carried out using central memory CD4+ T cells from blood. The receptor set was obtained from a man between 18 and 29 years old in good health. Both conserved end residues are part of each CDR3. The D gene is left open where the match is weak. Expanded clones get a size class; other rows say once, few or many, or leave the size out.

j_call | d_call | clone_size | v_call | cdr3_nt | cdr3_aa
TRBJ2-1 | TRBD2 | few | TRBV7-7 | TGTGCTAGCAGCGCCTCTAGCGGGAGCTCCTACAATGAGCAGTTCTTC | CASSASSGSSYNEQFF
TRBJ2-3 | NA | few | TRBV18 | TGTGCCAGCTCACCGGGCCTTTTCGGGACAGATACGCAGTATTTT | CASSPGLFGTDTQYF
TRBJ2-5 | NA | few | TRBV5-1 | TGCGCCAGCAGCTCGGAGTACCAAGAGACCCAGTACTTC | CASSSEYQETQYF
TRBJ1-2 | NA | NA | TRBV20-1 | TGCAGTGCTAGTTTCAGGGATGGCTACACCTTC | CSASFRDGYTF
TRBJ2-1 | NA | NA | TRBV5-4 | TGTGCCAGCAGCGCACAGACGAGGGGCAATGAGCAGTTCTTC | CASSAQTRGNEQFF
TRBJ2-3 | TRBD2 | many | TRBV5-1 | TGCGCCAGCAGCGGAGGGACTAGCGGGGCAACCTACACAGATACGCAGTATTTT | CASSGGTSGATYTDTQYF
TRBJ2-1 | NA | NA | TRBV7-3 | TGTGCCAGCAGCTTAGGGTCAGGGACCTACAATGAGCAGTTCTTC | CASSLGSGTYNEQFF
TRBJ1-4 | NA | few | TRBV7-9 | TGTGCCAGCAGCACCCGAGGGAGGGGAGCAACTAATGAAAAACTGTTTTTT | CASSTRGRGATNEKLFF
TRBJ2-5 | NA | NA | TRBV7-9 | TGTGCCAGCAGAGAACAGGGTACAGAGACCCAGTACTTC | CASREQGTETQYF
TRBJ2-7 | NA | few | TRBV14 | TGTGCCAGCAGCGAGACGCCTTTTAGCTCCTACGAGCAGTACTTC | CASSETPFSSYEQYF
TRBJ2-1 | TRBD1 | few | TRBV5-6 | TGTGCCAGCAGCTTAACAGGGGCCAATGAGCAGTTCTTC | CASSLTGANEQFF
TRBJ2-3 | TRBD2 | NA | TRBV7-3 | TGTGCCAGCAGCTTAGACGGGAGGGCCACAGATACGCAGTATTTT | CASSLDGRATDTQYF
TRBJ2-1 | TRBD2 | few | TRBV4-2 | TGTGCCAGCAGCCAAGAGCCTAGCGGGAGTAGCTACAATGAGCAGTTCTTC | CASSQEPSGSSYNEQFF
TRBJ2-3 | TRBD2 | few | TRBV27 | TGTGCCAGCAGGGTAGCGGGAGGGCCTGTTACGGATACGCAGTATTTT | CASRVAGGPVTDTQYF
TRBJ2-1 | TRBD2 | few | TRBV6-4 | TGTGCCAGCAGCCGGGGGGGAACCGGGACTGAGCAGTTCTTC | CASSRGGTGTEQFF
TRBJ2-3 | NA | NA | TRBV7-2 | TGTGCCAGCAGCTTACAGGTTTACAGCACAGATACGCAGTATTTT | CASSLQVYSTDTQYF
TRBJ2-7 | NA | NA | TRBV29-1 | TGCAGCGTTGGACGAAGCTCCTACGAGCAGTACTTC | CSVGRSSYEQYF
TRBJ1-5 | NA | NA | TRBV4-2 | TGTGCCAGCAGCCAAGATTCCCCGTCCAGCTTTGCAAATCAGCCCCAGCATTTT | CASSQDSPSSFANQPQHF
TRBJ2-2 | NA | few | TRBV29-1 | TGCAGCGTTCGCCGGGACGCAAACACCGGGGAGCTGTTTTTT | CSVRRDANTGELFF
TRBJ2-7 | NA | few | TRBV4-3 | TGCGCCAGCAGCCAAGGGGACTGGGCGGACGAGCAGTACTTC | CASSQGDWADEQYF
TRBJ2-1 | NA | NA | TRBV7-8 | TGTGCCAGCAGCTTAGCGAGGCGGGGCAATGAGCAGTTCTTC | CASSLARRGNEQFF
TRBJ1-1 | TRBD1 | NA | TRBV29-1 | TGCAGCGTTGGAGGGACAGGGAACACTGAAGCTTTCTTT | CSVGGTGNTEAFF
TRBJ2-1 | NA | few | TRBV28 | TGTGCCAGCAGTTTAAAGCTCTCTAGAAAGGGCAATGAGCAGTTCTTC | CASSLKLSRKGNEQFF
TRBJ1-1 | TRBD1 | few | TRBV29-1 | TGCAGCATCAGACAGGGAAGGGATCCTGAAGCTTTCTTT | CSIRQGRDPEAFF
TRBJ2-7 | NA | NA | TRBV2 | TGTGCCAACTACCGTACCGGGGCCGGCGGCGAGCAGTACTTC | CANYRTGAGGEQYF
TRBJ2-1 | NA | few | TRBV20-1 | TGCAGTGCTAGAGGGGGAGCGGAGCAGTTCTTC | CSARGGAEQFF
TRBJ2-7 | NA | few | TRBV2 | TGTGCCAGCAAAGCCTACGAGCAGTACTTC | CASKAYEQYF
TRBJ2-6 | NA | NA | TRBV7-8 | TGTGCCAGCAGCCCAGACAGGATTCCTGGGGCCAACGTCCTGACTTTC | CASSPDRIPGANVLTF
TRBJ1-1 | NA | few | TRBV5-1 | TGCGCCAGCAGCACGGGCCCTAACACTGAAGCTTTCTTT | CASSTGPNTEAFF
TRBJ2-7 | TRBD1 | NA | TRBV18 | TGTGCCAGCTCACCGGGACAGCCGAGGGGGCAGTACTTC | CASSPGQPRGQYF
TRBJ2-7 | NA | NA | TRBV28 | TGTGCCAGCAGGTCGGGGCCCCGCTACGAGCAGTACTTC | CASRSGPRYEQYF
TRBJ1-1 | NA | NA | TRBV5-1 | TGCGCCAGCAGCACCGTGACAGGGAACACTGAAGCTTTCTTT | CASSTVTGNTEAFF
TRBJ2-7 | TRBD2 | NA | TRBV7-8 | TGTGCCAGCAGCTTAGAGGGAGGGTTCATCAACGAGCAGTACTTC | CASSLEGGFINEQYF
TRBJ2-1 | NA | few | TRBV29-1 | TGCAGCGCCACAAGGGGATATTCGGAGAGCTCCTACAATGAGCAGTTCTTC | CSATRGYSESSYNEQFF
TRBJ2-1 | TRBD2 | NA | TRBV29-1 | TGCAGCGTGGGACTAGCGGGAGGCCCCTACAATGAGCAGTTCTTC | CSVGLAGGPYNEQFF
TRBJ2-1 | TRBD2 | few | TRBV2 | TGTGCCAGCAGTGAACGGGCGGGAGGCTTCGTCTACAATGAGCAGTTCTTC | CASSERAGGFVYNEQFF
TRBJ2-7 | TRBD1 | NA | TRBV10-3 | TGTGCCATCAGTCAAGAGGACAGGGATCACGAGCAGTACTTC | CAISQEDRDHEQYF
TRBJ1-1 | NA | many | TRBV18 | TGTGCCAGCGCCAAACAGGCGAACACTGAAGCTTTCTTT | CASAKQANTEAFF
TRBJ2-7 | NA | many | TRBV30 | TGTGCCTGGAGTTTCGGGGGCGAGCAGTACTTC | CAWSFGGEQYF